The table lists the clone carrying this T cell receptor (beta chain) with many counts. Antigen specificity is unknown. The record originates from a study of T-cell reconstitution after alpha-beta-depleted transplantation in children. Study conclusions and caveats: There were some patients whose high TCRbeta diversity at day 60 came from surviving recipient T cells and thymic progenitors. Several hundred expanded graft clones reportedly gave rise to the alpha-beta T cells present about two months after transplant. T-cell numbers and diversity, one year after transplant, stemmed largely from T cells that were newly produced.

Unique molecular identifiers were used in preparing the TCRbeta library. TCRdb re-derived calls from the PCR reads in MiXCR, one entry per CDR3 protein. The sample carries roughly 150,000 distinct CDR3 sequences, around 10% recorded once. Between the trimmed V and J ends, which lost 5 bases and 9 bases, there was a span of 12 bases. Germline lookup yields CDR1 SGHKS and CDR2 YYEKEE (reference sequence). The CDR3 contains 11 residues. The sequence came from a boy between 2 and 10 years old with acute myeloid leukemia, due to receive a stem cell transplant. The source material was PBMCs, sampled before TCRalphabeta/CD19-depleted stem cell transplant. The chain joins TRBV5-5 to TRBJ2-7, with D perhaps matching TRBD1 (6 bases). CDR3 amino acids: CASRLDSMQYF. For the CDR3, the DNA is TGTGCCAGCAGGCTGGACAGTATGCAGTACTTC.